This TCR beta chain was captured by sequencing in a study of cytomegalovirus exposure and HLA in healthy donors. This clone has a handful of counts. Its antigen is as yet unknown. The CDR3 loop spans 16 amino acids. Germline CDR1 is KGHSH and CDR2 is LQKENI. Trimming at V came to 3 bases and at J to 6 bases, leaving 8 bases not matched to a gene. Primers for the PCR totalled 60 Vbeta and 13 Jbeta. TCRdb keeps only in-frame clones here, not all; method: immunoSEQ multiplex PCR. The sample lists about 220,000 clones, roughly 87% seen once, with 5.4% in the top ten. Study results and caveats: Presence/absence results assume similar sequencing depth per donor, which may not hold. In a later analysis, TCR beta V- and J-gene trimming showed a link to a missense DCLRE1C variant.

V usage is TRBV18 and J usage is TRBJ1-6; 7 bases are shared with TRBD1. This TCR came from a woman aged 40-49 years in good health and CMV-seropositive. The sequenced sample consisted of PBMCs. The CDR3 DNA sequence: TGTGCCAGCTCACCCAGAAGCCGGGACAGTAATTCACCCCTCCACTTT. It codes for CASSPRSRDSNSPLHF.